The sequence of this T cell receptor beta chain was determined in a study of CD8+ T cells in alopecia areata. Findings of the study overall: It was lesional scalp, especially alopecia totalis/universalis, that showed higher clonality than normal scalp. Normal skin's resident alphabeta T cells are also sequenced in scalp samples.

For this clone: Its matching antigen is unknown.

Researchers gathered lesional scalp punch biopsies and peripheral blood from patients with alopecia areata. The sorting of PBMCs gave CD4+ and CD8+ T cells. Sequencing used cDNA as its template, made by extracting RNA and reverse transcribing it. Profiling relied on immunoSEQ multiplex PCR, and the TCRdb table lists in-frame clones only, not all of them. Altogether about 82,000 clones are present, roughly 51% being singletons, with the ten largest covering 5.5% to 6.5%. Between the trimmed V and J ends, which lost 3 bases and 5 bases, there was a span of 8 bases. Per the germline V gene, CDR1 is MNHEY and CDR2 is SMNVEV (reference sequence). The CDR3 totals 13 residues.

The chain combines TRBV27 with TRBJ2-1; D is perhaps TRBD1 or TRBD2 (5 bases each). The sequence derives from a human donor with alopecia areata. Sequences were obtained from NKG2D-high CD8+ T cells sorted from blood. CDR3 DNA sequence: TGTGCCAGCAGTTTTGGGGGACACAATGAGCAGTTCTTC. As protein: CASSFGGHNEQFF.